A single T cell receptor beta chain is shown here with its context. Its antigen remains unknown. The sample belongs to a study of OX40 agonist ivuxolimab in advanced cancers. Overall study context: Intravenous ivuxolimab was administered to patients every 2 weeks at 0.01 to 10 mg/kg. Past anti-PD-1, anti-PD-L1 or anti-CTLA-4 therapy was accepted, and 40% to 45% had received some. Study results and limitations: In a subset of nonresponders, normalized T-cell clonal expansion was also low. In the expanded peripheral T cells, antigen specificity was never determined.

Some clones are missing from TCRdb's copy, which holds only in-frame ones; the method was immunoSEQ multiplex PCR. The sample has some 100,000 clones, under 85% seen once. This CDR3 is 11 amino acids long. Trimming shortened V by 4 bases and J by 4 bases, and 5 bases separated the two germline ends. Germline V CDR1 and CDR2: MGHDK, SYGVNS. The chain employs TRBV25-1 and TRBJ2-7; unclear D gene. The receptor was derived from an adult with an advanced solid tumor such as melanoma, head and neck, liver or kidney cancer. The source material was CD4+ or CD8+ T cells sorted from blood, sampled in a trial of the OX40 agonist ivuxolimab. CDR3 in DNA: TGTGCCAGCAGTGCAGGTTACGAGCAGTACTTC. Amino acids: CASSAGYEQYF.